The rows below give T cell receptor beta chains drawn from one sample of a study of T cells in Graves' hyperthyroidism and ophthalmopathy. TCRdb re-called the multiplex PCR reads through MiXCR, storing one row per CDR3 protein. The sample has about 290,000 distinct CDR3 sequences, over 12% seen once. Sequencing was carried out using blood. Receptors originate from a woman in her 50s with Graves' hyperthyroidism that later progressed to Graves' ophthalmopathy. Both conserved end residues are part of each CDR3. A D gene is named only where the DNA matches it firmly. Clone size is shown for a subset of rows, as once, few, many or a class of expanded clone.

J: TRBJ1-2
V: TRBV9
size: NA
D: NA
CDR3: CASSALAGVNYGYTF
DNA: TGTGCCAGCAGCGCGTTGGCCGGGGTTAACTATGGCTACACCTTC

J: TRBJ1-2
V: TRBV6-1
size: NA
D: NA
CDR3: CASSPGQRPNYGYTF
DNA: TGTGCCAGCAGCCCCGGACAGCGACCTAACTATGGCTACACCTTC

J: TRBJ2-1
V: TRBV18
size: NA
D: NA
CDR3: CASTPQGSSYNEQFF
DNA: TGTGCCAGCACCCCGCAGGGGAGCTCCTACAATGAGCAGTTCTTC

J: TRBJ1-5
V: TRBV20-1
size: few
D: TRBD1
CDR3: CSARLGQVDQPQHF
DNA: TGCAGTGCTAGGCTGGGACAGGTCGATCAGCCCCAGCATTTT

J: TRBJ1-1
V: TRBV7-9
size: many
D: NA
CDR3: CASIRAEGRDTEAFF
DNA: TGTGCCAGCATCCGAGCGGAGGGAAGGGACACTGAAGCTTTCTTT

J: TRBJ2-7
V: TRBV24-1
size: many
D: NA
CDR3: CATSDLVSGRCEQYF
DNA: TGTGCCACCAGTGATTTGGTCTCGGGGAGGTGCGAGCAGTACTTC

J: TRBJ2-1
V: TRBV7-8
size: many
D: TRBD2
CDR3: CASSSVAGGPNEQFF
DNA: TGTGCCAGCAGCTCCGTAGCGGGAGGTCCCAATGAGCAGTTCTTC

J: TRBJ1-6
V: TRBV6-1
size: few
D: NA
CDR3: CASRGVTGSYNSPLHF
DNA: TGTGCCAGCAGAGGCGTCACCGGCTCCTATAATTCACCCCTCCACTTT

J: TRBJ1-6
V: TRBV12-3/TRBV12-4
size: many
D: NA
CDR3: CASSLEVSPLHF
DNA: TGTGCCAGCAGTTTAGAGGTTTCACCCCTCCACTTT

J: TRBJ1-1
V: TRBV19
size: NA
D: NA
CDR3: CASSPGTETEAFF
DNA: TGTGCCAGTAGTCCTGGGACGGAGACTGAAGCTTTCTTT

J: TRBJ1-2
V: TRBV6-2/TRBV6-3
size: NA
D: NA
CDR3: CASSYSRVLGGYTF
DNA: TGTGCCAGCAGTTACTCTCGGGTGTTGGGTGGCTACACCTTC

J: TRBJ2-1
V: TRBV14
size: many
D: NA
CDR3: CASSQLNLRSSYNEQFF
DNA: TGTGCCAGCAGCCAACTAAACTTGAGGAGCTCCTACAATGAGCAGTTCTTC

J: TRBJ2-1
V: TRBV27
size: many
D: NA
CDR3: CASSPEGGSWGNEQFF
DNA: TGTGCCAGCAGTCCCGAGGGGGGGAGCTGGGGGAATGAGCAGTTCTTC

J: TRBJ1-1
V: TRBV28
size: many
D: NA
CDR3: CASRLGGPDEAFF
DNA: TGTGCCAGCCGCCTCGGGGGGCCGGATGAAGCTTTCTTT

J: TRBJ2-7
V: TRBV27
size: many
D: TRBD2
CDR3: CASSLTLAGVVYEQYF
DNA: TGTGCCAGCAGTTTAACACTAGCGGGAGTAGTATACGAGCAGTACTTC

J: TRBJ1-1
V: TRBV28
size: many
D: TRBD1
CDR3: CASSSIGTGDMNTEAFF
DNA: TGTGCCAGCAGTTCTATTGGGACAGGGGACATGAACACTGAAGCTTTCTTT

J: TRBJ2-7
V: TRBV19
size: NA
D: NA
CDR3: CASSRRNLYEQYF
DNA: TGTGCCAGTAGTCGAAGAAATCTCTACGAGCAGTACTTC

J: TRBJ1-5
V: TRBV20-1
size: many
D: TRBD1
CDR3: CSARDAYDTTGGQPQHF
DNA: TGCAGTGCTAGAGATGCCTATGACACGACAGGGGGTCAGCCCCAGCATTTT

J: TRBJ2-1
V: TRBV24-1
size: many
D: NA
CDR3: CATRSGSSYNEQFF
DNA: TGTGCCACCAGAAGCGGAAGCTCCTACAATGAGCAGTTCTTC

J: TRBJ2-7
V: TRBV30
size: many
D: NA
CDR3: CAWSVAGGPYEQYF
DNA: TGTGCCTGGAGTGTGGCCGGGGGTCCCTACGAGCAGTACTTC

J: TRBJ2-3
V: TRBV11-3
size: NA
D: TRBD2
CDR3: CASSSKPGLAVTTDTQYF
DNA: TGTGCCAGCAGCTCGAAACCCGGACTAGCGGTAACCACAGATACGCAGTATTTT

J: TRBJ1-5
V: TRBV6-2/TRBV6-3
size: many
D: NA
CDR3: CASSETRAPQHF
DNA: TGTGCCAGCAGTGAGACCCGGGCACCCCAGCATTTT

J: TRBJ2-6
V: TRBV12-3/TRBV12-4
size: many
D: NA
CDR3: CASRGGSGANVLTF
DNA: TGTGCCAGCAGAGGGGGGTCGGGGGCCAACGTCCTGACTTTC

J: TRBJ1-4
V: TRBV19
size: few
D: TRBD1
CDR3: CASSVSGTGYEKLFF
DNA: TGTGCCAGTAGTGTCTCCGGGACAGGGTACGAAAAACTGTTTTTT

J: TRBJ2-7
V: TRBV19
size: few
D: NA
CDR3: CASRWAGSSDYEQYF
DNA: TGTGCCTCCCGGTGGGCAGGGTCATCCGACTACGAGCAGTACTTC

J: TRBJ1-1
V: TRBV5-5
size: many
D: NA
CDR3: CASSTERGQPEAFF
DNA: TGTGCCAGCAGCACGGAGAGGGGCCAGCCTGAAGCTTTCTTT

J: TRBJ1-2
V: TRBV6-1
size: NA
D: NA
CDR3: CASSQAGLRNYGYTF
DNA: TGTGCCAGCAGCCAGGCAGGACTTCGTAACTATGGCTACACCTTC

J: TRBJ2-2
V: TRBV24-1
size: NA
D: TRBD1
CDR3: CATSDSDRVTVPGELFF
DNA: TGTGCCACCAGTGACTCGGACAGGGTGACGGTCCCCGGGGAGCTGTTTTTT

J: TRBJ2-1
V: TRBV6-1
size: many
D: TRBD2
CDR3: CASSRASGSRNEQFF
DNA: TGTGCCAGCAGTAGGGCTAGCGGGAGCCGGAATGAGCAGTTCTTC

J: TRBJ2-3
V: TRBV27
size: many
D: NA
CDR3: CASSHPSTDTQYF
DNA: TGTGCCAGCAGTCACCCAAGCACAGATACGCAGTATTTT

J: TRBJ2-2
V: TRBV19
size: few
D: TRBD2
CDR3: CASSSGGGYHTGELFF
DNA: TGTGCCAGTAGTAGCGGGGGAGGGTACCACACCGGGGAGCTGTTTTTT

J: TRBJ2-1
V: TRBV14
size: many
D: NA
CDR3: CASSQRPGPGLENEQFF
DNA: TGTGCCAGCAGCCAGAGACCGGGCCCAGGTCTCGAGAATGAGCAGTTCTTC

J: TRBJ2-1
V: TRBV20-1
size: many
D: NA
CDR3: CSATKPSSLDEQFF
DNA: TGCAGTGCCACCAAACCAAGTTCCCTCGATGAGCAGTTCTTC

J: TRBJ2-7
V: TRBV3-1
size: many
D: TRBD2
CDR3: CASSHLAGSYEQYF
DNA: TGTGCCAGCAGCCACCTAGCGGGGTCCTACGAGCAGTACTTC

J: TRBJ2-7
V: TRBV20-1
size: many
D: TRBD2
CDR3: CSAKEAGPTYEQYF
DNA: TGCAGTGCTAAAGAAGCGGGACCAACCTACGAGCAGTACTTC

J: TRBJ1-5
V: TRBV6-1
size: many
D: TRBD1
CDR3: CASFLTGSNQPQHF
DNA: TGTGCCAGCTTCCTGACAGGGAGCAATCAGCCCCAGCATTTT

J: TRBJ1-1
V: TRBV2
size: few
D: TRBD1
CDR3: CASSSQGVSEAFF
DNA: TGTGCCAGCAGCAGCCAGGGGGTATCTGAAGCTTTCTTT

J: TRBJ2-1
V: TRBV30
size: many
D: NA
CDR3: CAWSTSNNEQFF
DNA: TGTGCCTGGAGTACTTCTAACAATGAGCAGTTCTTC

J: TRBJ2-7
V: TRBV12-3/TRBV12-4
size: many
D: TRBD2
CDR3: CASSFHARLAGDPASYEQYF
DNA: TGTGCCAGCAGTTTTCATGCGAGACTAGCGGGAGATCCCGCTTCCTACGAGCAGTACTTC

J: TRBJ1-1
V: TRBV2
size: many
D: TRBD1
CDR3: CARPPTGANEAFF
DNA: TGTGCCAGGCCTCCAACAGGGGCGAATGAAGCTTTCTTT

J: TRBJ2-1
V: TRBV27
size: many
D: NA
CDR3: CASSLAAPHNEQFF
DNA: TGTGCCAGCAGCCTCGCTGCCCCTCACAATGAGCAGTTCTTC

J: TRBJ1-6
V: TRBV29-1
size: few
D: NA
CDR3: CSVDGTPAPQIYNSPLHF
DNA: TGCAGCGTTGACGGGACACCCGCACCCCAGATCTATAATTCACCCCTCCACTTT

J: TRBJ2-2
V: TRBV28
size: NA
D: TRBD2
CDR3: CASSFRAGRAPGELFF
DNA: TGTGCCAGCAGTTTTCGAGCGGGAAGGGCTCCCGGGGAGCTGTTTTTT

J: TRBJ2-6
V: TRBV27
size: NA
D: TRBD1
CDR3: CAGTLWTGGPGANVLTF
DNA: TGTGCCGGCACCCTATGGACAGGGGGCCCTGGGGCCAACGTCCTGACTTTC

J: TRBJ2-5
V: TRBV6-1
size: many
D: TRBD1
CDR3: CASSTGQGRKTQYF
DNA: TGTGCCAGCAGTACTGGACAGGGTCGGAAGACCCAGTACTTC

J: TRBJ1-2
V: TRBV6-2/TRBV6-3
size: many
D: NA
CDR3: CASSDPPGHNYGYTF
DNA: TGTGCCAGCAGCGACCCACCCGGGCATAACTATGGCTACACCTTC

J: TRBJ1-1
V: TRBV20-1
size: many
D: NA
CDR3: CSAVPSGRMNTEAFF
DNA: TGCAGTGCTGTCCCGTCGGGGCGAATGAACACTGAAGCTTTCTTT

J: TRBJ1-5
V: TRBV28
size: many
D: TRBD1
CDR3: CASSFFTGGRIPYQPQHF
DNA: TGTGCCAGCAGTTTTTTCACAGGGGGCCGAATTCCCTATCAGCCCCAGCATTTT

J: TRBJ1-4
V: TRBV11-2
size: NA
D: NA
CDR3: CASSLGTGATNEKLFF
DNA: TGTGCCAGCAGCTTAGGTACCGGTGCAACTAATGAAAAACTGTTTTTT

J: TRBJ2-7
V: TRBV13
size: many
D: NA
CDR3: CASSSPTETVYEQYF
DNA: TGTGCCAGCAGCTCCCCGACTGAGACGGTCTACGAGCAGTACTTC

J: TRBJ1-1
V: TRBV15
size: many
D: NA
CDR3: CATSRRDGNTEAFF
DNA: TGTGCCACCAGCAGGAGGGACGGTAACACTGAAGCTTTCTTT

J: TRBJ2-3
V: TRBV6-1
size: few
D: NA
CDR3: CASPQREQRDTQYF
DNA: TGTGCCAGCCCCCAACGGGAGCAAAGAGATACGCAGTATTTT

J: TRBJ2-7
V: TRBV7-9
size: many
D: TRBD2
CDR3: CASSPRGPLAGGEVYEQYF
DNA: TGTGCCAGCAGCCCCAGGGGGCCCCTAGCGGGAGGAGAGGTTTACGAGCAGTACTTC